This TCR beta chain was observed in a study of blood T cell repertoires in COVID-19. As for the study in general: There were acute and convalescent COVID-19 samples, and they came from the United States, Italy and Spain. In each case, the material was cDNA or gDNA derived from T cells, B-cell-depleted T cells, or PBMCs.

In the source study's methods: For nucleated cells, counts were estimated from reference gene primer amplification. This table comes from immunoSEQ multiplex PCR, and its TCRdb copy is limited to in-frame clones, with some not included. The V and J calls and clone size come from that table; D and trimming were worked out from the DNA. This sample has over 85,000 clones, with around 80% found just once. Germline lookup yields CDR1 LGHNT and CDR2 FRNRAP. Trimming removed 4 bases at V and 6 bases at J, with 15 bases between. CDR3 length: 14 amino acids. Sequenced sample: peripheral blood. V is TRBV12-5 and J is TRBJ1-2; D possibly corresponds to TRBD1 (6 bases). The clonotype originates from a man aged 55 to 70 with active or convalescent COVID-19. For the CDR3, the DNA is TGTGCTAGTGGTTGGGAGGGGGGCACGGATGGCTACACCTTC. Protein product: CASGWEGGTDGYTF.